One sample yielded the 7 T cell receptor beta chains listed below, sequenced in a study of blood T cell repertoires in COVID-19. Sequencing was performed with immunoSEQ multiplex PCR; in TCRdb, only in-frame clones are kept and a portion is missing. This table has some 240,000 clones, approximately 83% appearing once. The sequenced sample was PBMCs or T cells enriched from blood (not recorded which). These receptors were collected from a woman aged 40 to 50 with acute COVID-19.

CDR3 coding DNA: TGTGCCAGCTCAACCCGACAGGGGGACAATCAGCCCCAGCATTTT. Its protein product is CASSTRQGDNQPQHF. This sequence joins TRBV18 and TRBJ1-5, with 9 positions matching TRBD1. The V and J ends lost 5 bases and 3 bases, in that order; junction bases with no gene match: 5. The CDR3 has 15 amino acids. CDR1 and CDR2 (germline): KGHSH, LQKENI.

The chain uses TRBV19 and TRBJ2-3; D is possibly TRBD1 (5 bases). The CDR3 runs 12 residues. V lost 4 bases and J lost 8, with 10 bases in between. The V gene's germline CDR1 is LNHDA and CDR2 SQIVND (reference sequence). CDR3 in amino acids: CASSRSDSTQYF. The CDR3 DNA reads TGTGCCAGTAGTAGGTCAGACAGTACGCAGTATTTT.

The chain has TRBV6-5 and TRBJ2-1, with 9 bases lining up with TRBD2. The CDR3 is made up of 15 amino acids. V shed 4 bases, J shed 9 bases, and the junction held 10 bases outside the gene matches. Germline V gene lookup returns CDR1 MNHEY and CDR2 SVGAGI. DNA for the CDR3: TGTGCCAGCAGTTTGAATAGCGGGAGTGGGGGTGAGCAGTTCTTC. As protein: CASSLNSGSGGEQFF.

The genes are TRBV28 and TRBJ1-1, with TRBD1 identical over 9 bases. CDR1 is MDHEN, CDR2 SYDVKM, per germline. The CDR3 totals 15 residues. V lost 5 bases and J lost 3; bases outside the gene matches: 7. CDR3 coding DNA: TGTGCCAGCAGTCCCTCGACAGGGGGTGACACTGAAGCTTTCTTT. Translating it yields CASSPSTGGDTEAFF. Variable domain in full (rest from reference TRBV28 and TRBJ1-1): DVKVTQSSRYLVKRTGEKVFLECVQDMDHENMFWYRQDPGLGLRLIYFSYDVKMKEKGDIPEGYSVSREKKERFSLILESASTNQTSMYLCASSPSTGGDTEAFFGQGTRLTVV.

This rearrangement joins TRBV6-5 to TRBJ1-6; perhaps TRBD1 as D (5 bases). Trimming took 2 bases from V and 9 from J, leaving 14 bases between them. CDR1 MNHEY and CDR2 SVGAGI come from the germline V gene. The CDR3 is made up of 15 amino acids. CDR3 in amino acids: CASSYLHRKTSPLHF. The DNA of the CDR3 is TGTGCCAGCAGTTACCTTCACAGGAAGACTTCACCCCTCCACTTT.

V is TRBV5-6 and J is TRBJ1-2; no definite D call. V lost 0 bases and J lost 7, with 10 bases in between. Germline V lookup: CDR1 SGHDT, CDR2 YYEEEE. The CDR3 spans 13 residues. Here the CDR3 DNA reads TGTGCCAGCAGCTTGGGAGGTGAGGGTGGCTACACCTTC. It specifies CASSLGGEGGYTF.

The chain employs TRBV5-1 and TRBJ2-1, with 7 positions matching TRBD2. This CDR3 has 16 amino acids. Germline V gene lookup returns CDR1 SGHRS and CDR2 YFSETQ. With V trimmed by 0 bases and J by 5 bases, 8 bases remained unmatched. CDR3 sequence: CASSLGWEGGDNEQFF. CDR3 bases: TGCGCCAGCAGCTTGGGGTGGGAGGGAGGAGACAATGAGCAGTTCTTC.